Sequencing of this TCR beta chain was carried out in a study of cytomegalovirus exposure and HLA in healthy donors. Across the study: Both the 120 validation repertoires and the 600 to 700 first-cohort repertoires used the same platform, as reported by a later analysis.

Donors came from a validation cohort of 95 to 150 subjects, distinct from the first 666-subject cohort. Sequencing was performed with immunoSEQ multiplex PCR; in TCRdb, only in-frame clones are kept and a portion is missing. The sample lists roughly 190,000 clones, around 86% occurring once. The CDR3 is made up of 15 amino acids. V was clipped by 0 bases and J by 3 bases, with 12 bases between them. The germline V gene encodes CDR1 SGHDT and CDR2 YYEEEE. Material for sequencing was PBMCs. This rearrangement joins TRBV5-6 to TRBJ1-1; D is perhaps TRBD1 (6 bases). This receptor was obtained from a woman between 18 and 29 years old in good health and CMV-seronegative. The CDR3 bases are TGTGCCAGCAGCTTGGCCGCAGGGGACGACACTGAAGCTTTCTTT. Translated: CASSLAAGDDTEAFF.